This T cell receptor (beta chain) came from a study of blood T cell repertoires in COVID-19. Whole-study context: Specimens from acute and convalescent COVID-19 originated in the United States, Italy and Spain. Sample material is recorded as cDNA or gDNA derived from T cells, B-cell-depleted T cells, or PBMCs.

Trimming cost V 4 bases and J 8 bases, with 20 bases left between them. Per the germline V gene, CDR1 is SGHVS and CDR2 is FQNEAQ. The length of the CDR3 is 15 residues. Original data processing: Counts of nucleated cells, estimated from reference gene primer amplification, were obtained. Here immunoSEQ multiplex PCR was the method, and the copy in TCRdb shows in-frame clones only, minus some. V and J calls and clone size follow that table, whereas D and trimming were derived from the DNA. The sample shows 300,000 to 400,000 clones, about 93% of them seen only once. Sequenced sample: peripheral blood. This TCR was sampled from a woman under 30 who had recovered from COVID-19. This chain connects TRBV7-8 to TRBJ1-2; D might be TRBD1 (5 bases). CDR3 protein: CASSSLGGLIEGYTF. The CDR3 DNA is TGTGCCAGCAGCTCCCTCGGGGGACTGATAGAGGGCTACACCTTC.